This T cell receptor (beta chain) emerged from a study of blood T cell repertoires in COVID-19. Study details: The analysed material was cDNA or gDNA that came from T cells, B-cell-depleted T cells, or PBMCs.

One Seattle source followed patients from active infection through their disease course. The J segment lost 3 bases and the V segment lost 6 bases, leaving 7 bases of the junction unmatched. This CDR3 has 15 residues. CDR1 is SGHAT and CDR2 is FQNNGV in the germline V gene. TCRdb keeps only in-frame clones here, not all; method: immunoSEQ multiplex PCR. The top ten hold around 7.8% of the sample, which has hundreds of thousands of clones, around nine tenths seen once. The receptor was isolated from a woman aged 45-60 years with COVID-19, enrolled during active disease. Sample: peripheral blood. This rearrangement joins TRBV11-2 to TRBJ1-4, with TRBD1 matching over 7 bases. The CDR3 region has the DNA TGTGCCAGCAGGCGTCAGGGGGGCTCTAATGAAAAACTGTTTTTT. Its protein is CASRRQGGSNEKLFF.